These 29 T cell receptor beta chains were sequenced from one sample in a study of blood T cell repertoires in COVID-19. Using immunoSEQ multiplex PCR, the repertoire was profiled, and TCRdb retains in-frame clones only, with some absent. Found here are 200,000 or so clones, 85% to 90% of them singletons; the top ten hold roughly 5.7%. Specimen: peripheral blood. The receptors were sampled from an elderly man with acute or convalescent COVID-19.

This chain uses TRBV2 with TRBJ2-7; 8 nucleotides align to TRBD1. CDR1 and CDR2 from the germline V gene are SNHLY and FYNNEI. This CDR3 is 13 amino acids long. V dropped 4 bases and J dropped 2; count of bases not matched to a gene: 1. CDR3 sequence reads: CASSGQGPYEQYF. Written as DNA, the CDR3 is TGTGCCAGCAGTGGACAGGGGCCCTACGAGCAGTACTTC.

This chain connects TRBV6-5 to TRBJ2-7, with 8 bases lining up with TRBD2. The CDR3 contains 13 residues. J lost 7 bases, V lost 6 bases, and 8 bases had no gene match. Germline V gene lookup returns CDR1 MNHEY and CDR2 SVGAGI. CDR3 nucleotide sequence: TGTGCCAGCAGAAGCGGGAGATCGCGGGAGCAGTACTTC. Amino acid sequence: CASRSGRSREQYF.

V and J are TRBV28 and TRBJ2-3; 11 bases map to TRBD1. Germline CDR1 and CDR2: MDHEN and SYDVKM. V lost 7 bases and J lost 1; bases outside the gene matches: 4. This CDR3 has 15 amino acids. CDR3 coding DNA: TGTGCCAGCAAGGACAGGGGGCGCGGCACAGATACGCAGTATTTT. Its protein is CASKDRGRGTDTQYF.

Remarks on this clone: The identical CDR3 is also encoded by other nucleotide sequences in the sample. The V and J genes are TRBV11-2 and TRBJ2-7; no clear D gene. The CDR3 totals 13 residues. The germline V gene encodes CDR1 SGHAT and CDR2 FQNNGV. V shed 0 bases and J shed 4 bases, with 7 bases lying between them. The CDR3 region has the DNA TGTGCCAGCAGCTTAGATCCGGGTTACGAGCAGTACGTC. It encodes CASSLDPGYEQYV.

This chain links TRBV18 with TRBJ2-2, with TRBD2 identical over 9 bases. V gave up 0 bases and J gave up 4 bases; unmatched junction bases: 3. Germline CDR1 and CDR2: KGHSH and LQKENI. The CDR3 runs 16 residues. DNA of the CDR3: TGTGCCAGCTCACCACCTCTAGCGGGGAGCACCGGGGAGCTGTTTTTT. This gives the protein CASSPPLAGSTGELFF. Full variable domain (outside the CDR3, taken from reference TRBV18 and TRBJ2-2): NAGVMQNPRHLVRRRGQEARLRCSPMKGHSHVYWYRQLPEEGLKFMVYLQKENIIDESGMPKERFSAEFPKEGPSILRIQQVVRGDSAAYFCASSPPLAGSTGELFFGEGSRLTVL.

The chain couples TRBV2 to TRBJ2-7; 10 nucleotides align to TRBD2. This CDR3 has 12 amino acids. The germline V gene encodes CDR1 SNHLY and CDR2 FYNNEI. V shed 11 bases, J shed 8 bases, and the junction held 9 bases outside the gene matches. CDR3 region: CAGAGGPFQQYF. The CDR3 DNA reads TGTGCCGGAGCGGGAGGGCCATTTCAGCAGTACTTC.

CDR3 residues: CAISTASGANVLTF. Here the CDR3 DNA reads TGTGCCATCTCGACAGCCTCTGGGGCCAACGTCCTGACTTTC. The V and J genes are TRBV6-6 and TRBJ2-6; D possibly corresponds to TRBD1 (5 bases). V was pared by 10 bases and J by 0 bases, with 10 bases between. Germline V gene sequence: CDR1 MNHNY, CDR2 SVGAGI (reference sequence). There are 14 residues in the CDR3.

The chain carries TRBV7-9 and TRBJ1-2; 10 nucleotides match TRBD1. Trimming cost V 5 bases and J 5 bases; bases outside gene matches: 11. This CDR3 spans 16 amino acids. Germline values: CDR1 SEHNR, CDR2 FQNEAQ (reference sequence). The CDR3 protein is CASSLNRDRGGYGYTF. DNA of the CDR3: TGTGCCAGCAGCCTCAACCGGGACAGGGGTGGGTATGGCTACACCTTC.

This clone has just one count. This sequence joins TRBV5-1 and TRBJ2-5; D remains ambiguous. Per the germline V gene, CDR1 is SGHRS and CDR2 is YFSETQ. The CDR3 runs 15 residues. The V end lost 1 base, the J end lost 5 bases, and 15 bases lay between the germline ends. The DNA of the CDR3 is TGCGCCAGCAGCTTGTCAGGCTTCACGGTGGAGACCCAGTACTTC. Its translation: CASSLSGFTVETQYF.

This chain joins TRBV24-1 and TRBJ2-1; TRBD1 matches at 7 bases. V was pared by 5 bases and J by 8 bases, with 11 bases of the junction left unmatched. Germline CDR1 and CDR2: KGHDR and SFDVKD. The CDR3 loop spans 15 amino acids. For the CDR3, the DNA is TGTGCCACCAGTGCCCCGACAGGGATTAGAGATGAGCAGTTCTTC. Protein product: CATSAPTGIRDEQFF.

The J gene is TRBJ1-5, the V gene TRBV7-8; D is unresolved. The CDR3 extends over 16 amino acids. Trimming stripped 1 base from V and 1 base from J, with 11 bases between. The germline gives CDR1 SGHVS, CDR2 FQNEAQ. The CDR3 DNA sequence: TGTGCCAGCAGCTTAGTGGAGGGCGGGAGCAATCAGCCCCAGCATTTT. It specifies CASSLVEGGSNQPQHF.

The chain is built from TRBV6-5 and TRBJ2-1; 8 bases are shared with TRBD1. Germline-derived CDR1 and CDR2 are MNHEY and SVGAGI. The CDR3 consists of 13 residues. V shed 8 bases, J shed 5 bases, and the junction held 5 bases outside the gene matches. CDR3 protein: CASLTGVDNEQFF. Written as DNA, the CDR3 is TGTGCCAGCCTGACAGGGGTGGACAATGAGCAGTTCTTC.

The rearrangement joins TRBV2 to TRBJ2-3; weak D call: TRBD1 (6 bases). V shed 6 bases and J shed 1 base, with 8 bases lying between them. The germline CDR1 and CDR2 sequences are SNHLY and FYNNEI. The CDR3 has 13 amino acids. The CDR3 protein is CASRPGGTDTQYF. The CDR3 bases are TGTGCCAGCAGGCCAGGGGGCACAGATACGCAGTATTTT.

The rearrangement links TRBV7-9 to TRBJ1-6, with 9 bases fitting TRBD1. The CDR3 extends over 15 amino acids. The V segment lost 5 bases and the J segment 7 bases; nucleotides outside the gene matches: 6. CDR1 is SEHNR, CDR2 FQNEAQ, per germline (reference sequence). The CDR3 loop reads CASSAGTGLNSPLHF. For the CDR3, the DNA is TGTGCCAGCAGCGCCGGGACAGGGTTGAATTCACCCCTCCACTTT. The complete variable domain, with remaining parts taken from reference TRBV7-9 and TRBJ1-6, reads DTGVSQNPRHKITKRGQNVTFRCDPISEHNRLYWYRQTLGQGPEFLTYFQNEAQLEKSRLLSDRFSAERPKGSFSTLEIQRTEQGDSAMYLCASSAGTGLNSPLHFGNGTRLTVT.

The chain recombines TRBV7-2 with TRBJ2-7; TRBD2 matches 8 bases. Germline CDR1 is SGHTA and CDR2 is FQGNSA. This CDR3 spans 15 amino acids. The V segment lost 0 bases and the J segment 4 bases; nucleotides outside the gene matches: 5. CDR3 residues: CASSLASGSQYEQYF. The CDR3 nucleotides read TGTGCCAGCAGCTTAGCCAGCGGGAGCCAGTACGAGCAGTACTTC.

CDR3 in DNA: TGTGCCAGCAGCGGCGGGGGGGAAGAGACCCAGTACTTC. Residues: CASSGGGEETQYF. The gene calls are TRBV5-4 and TRBJ2-5; 9 bases are shared with TRBD2. The ends lost 4 bases at V and 3 bases at J; junction bases unmatched: 1. Germline V gene sequence: CDR1 SGHNT, CDR2 YYREEE (reference sequence). This CDR3 spans 13 amino acids. Combining the CDR3 with reference TRBV5-4 and TRBJ2-5 gives the whole variable domain ETGVTQSPTHLIKTRGQQVTLRCSSQSGHNTVSWYQQALGQGPQFIFQYYREEENGRGNFPPRFSGLQFPNYSSELNVNALELDDSALYLCASSGGGEETQYFGPGTRLLVL.

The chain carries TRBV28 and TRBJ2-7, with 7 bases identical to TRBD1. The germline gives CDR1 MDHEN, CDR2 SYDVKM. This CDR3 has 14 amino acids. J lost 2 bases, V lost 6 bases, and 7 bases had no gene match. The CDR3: CASRPGTATYEQYF. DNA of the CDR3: TGTGCCAGCAGGCCCGGGACAGCAACCTACGAGCAGTACTTC. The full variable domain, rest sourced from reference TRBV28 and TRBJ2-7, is DVKVTQSSRYLVKRTGEKVFLECVQDMDHENMFWYRQDPGLGLRLIYFSYDVKMKEKGDIPEGYSVSREKKERFSLILESASTNQTSMYLCASRPGTATYEQYFGPGTRLTVT.

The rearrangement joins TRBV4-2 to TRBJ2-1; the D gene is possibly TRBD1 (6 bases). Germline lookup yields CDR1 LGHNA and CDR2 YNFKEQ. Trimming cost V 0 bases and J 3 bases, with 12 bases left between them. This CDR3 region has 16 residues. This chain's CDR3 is CASSQEGQGSYNEQFF. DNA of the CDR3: TGTGCCAGCAGCCAAGAAGGGCAGGGGAGCTACAATGAGCAGTTCTTC.

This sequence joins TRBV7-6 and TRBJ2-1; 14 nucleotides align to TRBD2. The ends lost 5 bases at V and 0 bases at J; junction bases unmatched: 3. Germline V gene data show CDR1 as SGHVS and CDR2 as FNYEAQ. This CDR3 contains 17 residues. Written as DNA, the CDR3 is TGTGCCAGCAGCCTGGGGACTAGCGGGAGCTCCTACAATGAGCAGTTCTTC. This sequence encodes CASSLGTSGSSYNEQFF.

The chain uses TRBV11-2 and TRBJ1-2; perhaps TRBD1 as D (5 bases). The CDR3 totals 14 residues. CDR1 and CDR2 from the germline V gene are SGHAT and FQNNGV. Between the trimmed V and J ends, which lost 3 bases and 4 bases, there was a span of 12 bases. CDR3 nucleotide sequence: TGTGCCAGCAGCTTTTCCAGGGCGGCCTATGGCTACACCTTC. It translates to CASSFSRAAYGYTF.

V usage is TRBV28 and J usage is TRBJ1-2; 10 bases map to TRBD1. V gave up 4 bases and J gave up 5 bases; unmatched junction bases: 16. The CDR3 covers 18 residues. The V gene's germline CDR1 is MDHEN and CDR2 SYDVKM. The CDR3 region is CASSSSSPTGGLVYGYTF. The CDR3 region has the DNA TGTGCCAGCAGTTCCTCATCTCCGACAGGGGGCCTTGTATATGGCTACACCTTC.

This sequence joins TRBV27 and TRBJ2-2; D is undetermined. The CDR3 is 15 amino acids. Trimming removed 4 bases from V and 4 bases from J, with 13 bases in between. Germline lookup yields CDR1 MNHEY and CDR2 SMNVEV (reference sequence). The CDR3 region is CASSWSGVGTGELFF. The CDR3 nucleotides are TGTGCCAGCAGTTGGTCAGGCGTGGGCACCGGGGAGCTGTTTTTT.

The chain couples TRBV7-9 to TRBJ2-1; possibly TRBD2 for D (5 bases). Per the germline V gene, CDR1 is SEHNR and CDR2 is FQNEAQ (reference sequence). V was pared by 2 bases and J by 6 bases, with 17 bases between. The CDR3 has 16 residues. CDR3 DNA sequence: TGTGCCAGCAGCTTATCCGACTCCTGGGAGCGCAATGAGCAGTTCTTC. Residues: CASSLSDSWERNEQFF.

The CDR3 loop reads CASSKRTDGYTF. CDR3 nucleotides: TGTGCCAGCTCAAAAAGGACAGACGGCTACACCTTC. The chain employs TRBV18 and TRBJ1-2, with D maybe TRBD1 (6 bases). V was pared by 5 bases and J by 8 bases, with 12 bases between. The CDR3 extends over 12 amino acids. CDR1 is KGHSH, CDR2 LQKENI, per germline.

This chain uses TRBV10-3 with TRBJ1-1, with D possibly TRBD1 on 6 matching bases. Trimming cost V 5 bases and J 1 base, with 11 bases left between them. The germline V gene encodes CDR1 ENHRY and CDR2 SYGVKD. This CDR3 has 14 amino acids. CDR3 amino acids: CAISLGASNTEAFF. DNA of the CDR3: TGTGCCATCAGTTTGGGGGCCTCGAACACTGAAGCTTTCTTT.

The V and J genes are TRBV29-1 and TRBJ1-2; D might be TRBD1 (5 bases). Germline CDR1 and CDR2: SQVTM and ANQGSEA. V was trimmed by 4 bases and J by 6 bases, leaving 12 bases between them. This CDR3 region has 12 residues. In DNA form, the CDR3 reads TGCAGCGTTGGATCGAACAGGAATGGCTACACCTTC. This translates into CSVGSNRNGYTF.

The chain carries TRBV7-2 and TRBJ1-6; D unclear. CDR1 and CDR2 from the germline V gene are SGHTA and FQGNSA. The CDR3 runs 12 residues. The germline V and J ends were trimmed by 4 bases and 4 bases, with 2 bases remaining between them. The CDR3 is CASSSYNSPLHF. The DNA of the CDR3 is TGTGCCAGCAGCTCTTATAATTCACCCCTCCACTTT.

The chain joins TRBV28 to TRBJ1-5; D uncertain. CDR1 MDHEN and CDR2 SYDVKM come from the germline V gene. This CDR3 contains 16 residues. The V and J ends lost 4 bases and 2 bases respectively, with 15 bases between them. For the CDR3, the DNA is TGTGCCAGCAGTTCCCCATGGGTCGGGGGCAATCAGCCCCAGCATTTT. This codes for CASSSPWVGGNQPQHF.

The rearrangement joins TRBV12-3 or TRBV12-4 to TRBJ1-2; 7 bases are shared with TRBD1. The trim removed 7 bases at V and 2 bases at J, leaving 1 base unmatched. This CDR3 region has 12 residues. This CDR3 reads CASTTGNYGYTF. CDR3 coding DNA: TGTGCCAGCACGACAGGGAACTATGGCTACACCTTC.